Presented here are 6 T cell receptor beta chains from one specimen sequenced in a study of blood T cells in healthy people across ages. Sample-barcoded 5' priming and a J-beta primer mix drove a second PCR of roughly 6 to 12 cycles. TCRdb used MiXCR to reprocess the 5' RACE reads, holding one entry per CDR3 protein. Of 1.5 million to 2 million distinct CDR3 sequences listed, about 49% are singletons. Sequencing was performed on blood. Receptors originate from a woman aged 40 to 50 in good health.

This clonotype has more than one count but fewer than ten. This chain links TRBV7-9 with TRBJ2-7; 8 bases map to TRBD1. From germline, CDR1 is SEHNR and CDR2 FQNEAQ (reference sequence). J lost 4 bases, V lost 1 base, and 6 bases had no gene match. This CDR3 comprises 15 residues. The CDR3 here is CASSLGRGQEYEQYF. The CDR3 DNA follows: TGTGCCAGCAGCTTAGGAAGGGGACAGGAGTACGAGCAGTACTTC.

The J gene is TRBJ2-5, the V gene TRBV7-2, with D unclear. This CDR3 has 15 amino acids. Between the trimmed V and J ends, which lost 1 base and 2 bases, there was a span of 11 bases. Germline V gene sequence: CDR1 SGHTA, CDR2 FQGNSA. The CDR3 here is CASSLVADRQETQYF. The CDR3 coding sequence is TGTGCCAGCAGCTTAGTCGCGGATAGACAAGAGACCCAGTACTTC.

The chain uses TRBV28 and TRBJ1-2; 7 nucleotides align to TRBD1. The CDR3 is 15 residues long. The V and J ends lost 6 bases and 3 bases, in that order; junction bases with no gene match: 10. The germline V gene has CDR1 MDHEN and CDR2 SYDVKM. CDR3 sequence reads: CASSHLGDSYYGYTF. The DNA of the CDR3 is TGTGCCAGCAGCCACCTAGGGGACAGCTACTATGGCTACACCTTC.

The chain links TRBV20-1 to TRBJ2-7, with D perhaps matching TRBD1 or TRBD2 (5 bases each). Trimming took off 5 bases at V and 5 bases at J, with 16 bases between the two ends. Germline CDR1 reads DFQATT; CDR2 reads SNEGSKA (reference sequence). The CDR3 runs 13 residues. The CDR3 DNA reads as TGCAGTGCTGGCCTCGGGGCGCTGAACGAGCAGTACTTC. It encodes CSAGLGALNEQYF.

This clonotype was detected a few times. The CDR3 DNA reads TGCGCCAGCAGCTTAACGTGGCTCGGTGAAGCTTTCTTT. Translating it yields CASSLTWLGEAFF. The V gene is TRBV5-1, the J gene TRBJ1-1; no clear D gene. Germline V gene lookup returns CDR1 SGHRS and CDR2 YFSETQ. The CDR3 spans 13 residues. The V end was cut by 2 bases, the J end by 7 bases, with 12 bases between. The complete variable domain, with remaining parts taken from reference TRBV5-1 and TRBJ1-1, reads KAGVTQTPRYLIKTRGQQVTLSCSPISGHRSVSWYQQTPGQGLQFLFEYFSETQRNKGNFPGRFSGRQFSNSRSEMNVSTLELGDSALYLCASSLTWLGEAFFGQGTRLTVV.

This clonotype was observed a handful of times. V and J are TRBV24-1 and TRBJ2-5; 7 bases map to TRBD1. Trimming removed 1 base from V and 4 bases from J; junction bases left unmatched: 11. The V gene's germline CDR1 is KGHDR and CDR2 SFDVKD. The CDR3 is 17 residues long. Here the CDR3 DNA reads TGTGCCACCAGTGATTTCCAAGGGACAGCCGTGGGAGAGACCCAGTACTTC. This gives the protein CATSDFQGTAVGETQYF.